This T cell receptor beta chain is drawn from a study of human T cells and chemical hapten exposure. As for the study in general: Alopecia areata, totalis or universalis affected patients, mainly female. Findings and limits, study-wide: The study found expanded TCRs formed significantly more large CDR3 similarity clusters than controls. The study found that DPC sensitization did not change TCRs above 1 in 1000 frequency.

Specified time point: patch test 1, 2 weeks after DPC sensitization. Regarding treatment: therapeutic diphenylcyclopropenone sensitization with weekly scalp DPC. This clonotype has just a few counts. Its antigen is undetermined. The CDR3 length is 15 residues. Looked up from germline, CDR1 is SGHTA and CDR2 is FQGTGA. V gave up 4 bases and J gave up 4 bases, with 14 bases separating them. Source study methods: A typical sample had 95,638 TCRs, with roughly 20,000 to 690,600 overall. MiXCR, run by TCRdb on the RACE reads, gives a single entry per CDR3 protein. The V and J calls follow TCRdb's processing rather than the paper's. The top ten clones hold approximately 8.9% of a sample with about 360,000 distinct CDR3 sequences, approximately 6.3% of them seen once.

This receptor was taken from a woman between 18 and 29 years old with alopecia areata. Some clones in this sample may be carry-over from other donors' samples. The source material was whole blood, sampled in connection with sensitization to the hapten diphenylcyclopropenone (DPC). V gene TRBV7-3 combines with J gene TRBJ1-3; D uncertain. The CDR3 reads CASSSGPSAGNTIYF. The CDR3 region has the DNA TGTGCCAGCAGCTCGGGCCCTTCGGCCGGAAACACCATATATTTT.